The present TCR beta chain was sequenced within a study of OX40 agonist ivuxolimab in advanced cancers. Study in general: Patients enrolled in dose escalation were diagnosed with hepatocellular carcinoma, melanoma, renal cell or head and neck cancer. Three individuals attained partial responses, comprising one hepatocellular carcinoma case and two cutaneous melanoma cases.

The V segment lost 0 bases and the J segment 8 bases; nucleotides outside the gene matches: 18. The CDR3 consists of 20 residues. Germline V CDR1 and CDR2: LGHNA, YSLEER. Study-wide findings and caveats: Clonal expansion was seen in CD4+ and CD8+ blood T cells by week 6 at 0.1 to 3.0 mg/kg. Some patients without response likewise showed low normalized clonal expansion.

Only in-frame clones appear in the TCRdb table, and some are missing; sequencing was by immunoSEQ multiplex PCR. The table shows more than 12,000 clones, with 80% occurring only once. A remark on this clone: Its matching antigen is unknown.

Sequenced material: CD4+ or CD8+ T cells sorted from blood, taken in a trial of the OX40 agonist ivuxolimab. This rearrangement joins TRBV4-3 to TRBJ2-1, with 11 positions matching TRBD2. This receptor was obtained from an adult with an advanced solid tumor such as melanoma, head and neck, liver or kidney cancer. CDR3 loop: CASSQDRSGIAGGGLDEQFF. In nucleotides, the CDR3 is TGCGCCAGCAGCCAAGATCGCAGTGGAATAGCGGGAGGGGGGTTAGATGAGCAGTTCTTC.